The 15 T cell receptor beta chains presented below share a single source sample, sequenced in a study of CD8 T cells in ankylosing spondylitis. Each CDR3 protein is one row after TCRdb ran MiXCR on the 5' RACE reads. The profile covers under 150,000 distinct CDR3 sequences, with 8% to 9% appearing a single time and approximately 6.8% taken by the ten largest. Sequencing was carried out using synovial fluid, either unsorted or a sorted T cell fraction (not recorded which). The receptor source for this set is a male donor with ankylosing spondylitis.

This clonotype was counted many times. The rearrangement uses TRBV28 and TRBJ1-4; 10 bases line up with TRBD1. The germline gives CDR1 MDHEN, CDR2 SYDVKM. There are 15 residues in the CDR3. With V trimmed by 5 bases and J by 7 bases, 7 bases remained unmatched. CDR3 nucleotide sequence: TGTGCCAGCAGTACCCTGACAGGGGGCCTTGAAAAACTGTTTTTT. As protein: CASSTLTGGLEKLFF.

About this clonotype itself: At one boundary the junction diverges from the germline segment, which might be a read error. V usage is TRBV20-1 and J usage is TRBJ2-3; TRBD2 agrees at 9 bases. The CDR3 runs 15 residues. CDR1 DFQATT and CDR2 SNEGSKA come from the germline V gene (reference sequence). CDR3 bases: TGCTGTGCTACGCCTGCGCGGGAGGGAACAGATACGCAGTATTTT. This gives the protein CCATPAREGTDTQYF.

The CDR3 bases are TGTGCCAGCAGTTGGCCGGGACAGGGGGCCTATGGCTACACCTTC. It specifies CASSWPGQGAYGYTF. The chain joins TRBV28 to TRBJ1-2, with 12 bases identical to TRBD1. V lost 4 bases, J lost 4 bases, and 4 bases stayed unmatched. The CDR3 has 15 amino acids. CDR1 and CDR2 from the germline V gene are MDHEN and SYDVKM.

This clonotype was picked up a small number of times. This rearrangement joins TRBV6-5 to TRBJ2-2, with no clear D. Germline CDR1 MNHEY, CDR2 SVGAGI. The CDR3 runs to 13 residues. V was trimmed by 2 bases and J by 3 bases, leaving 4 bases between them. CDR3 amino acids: CASSYDHTGELFF. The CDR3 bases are TGTGCCAGCAGTTACGACCACACCGGGGAGCTGTTTTTT.

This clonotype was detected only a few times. The CDR3 nucleotides are TGCGCCAGCAGCTTGGGGACAGCGGAGGAAGCTTTCTTT. Amino acid sequence: CASSLGTAEEAFF. The chain recombines TRBV5-1 with TRBJ1-1; perhaps TRBD1 as D (6 bases). This CDR3 comprises 13 residues. Germline V gene sequence: CDR1 SGHRS, CDR2 YFSETQ. V gave up 0 bases and J gave up 8 bases, with 11 bases separating them.

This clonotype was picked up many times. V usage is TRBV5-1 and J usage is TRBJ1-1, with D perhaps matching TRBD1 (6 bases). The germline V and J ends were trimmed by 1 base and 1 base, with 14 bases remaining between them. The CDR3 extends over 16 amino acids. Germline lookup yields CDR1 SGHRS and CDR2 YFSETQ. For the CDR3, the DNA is TGCGCCAGCAGCTTGTGGACAGCCGGTACGAACACTGAAGCTTTCTTT. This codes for CASSLWTAGTNTEAFF.

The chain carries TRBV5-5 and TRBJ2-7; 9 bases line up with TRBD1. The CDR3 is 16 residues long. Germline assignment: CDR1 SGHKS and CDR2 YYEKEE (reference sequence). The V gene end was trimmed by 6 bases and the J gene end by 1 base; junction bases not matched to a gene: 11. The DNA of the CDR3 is TGTGCCAGCACCCCGGGACAGGGTCCTTTATCCTACGAGCAGTACTTC. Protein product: CASTPGQGPLSYEQYF.

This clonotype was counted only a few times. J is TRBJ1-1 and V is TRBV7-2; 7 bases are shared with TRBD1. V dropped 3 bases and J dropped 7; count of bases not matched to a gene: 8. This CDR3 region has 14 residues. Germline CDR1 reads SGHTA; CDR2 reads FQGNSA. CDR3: CASSFAKGQREAFF. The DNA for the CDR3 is TGTGCCAGCAGCTTTGCCAAGGGACAGCGTGAAGCTTTCTTT.

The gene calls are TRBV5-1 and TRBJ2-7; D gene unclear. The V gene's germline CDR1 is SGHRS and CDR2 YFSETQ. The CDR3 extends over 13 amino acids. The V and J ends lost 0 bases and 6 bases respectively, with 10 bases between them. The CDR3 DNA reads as TGCGCCAGCAGCTTGGGAATAGACTCCGAGCAGTACTTC. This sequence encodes CASSLGIDSEQYF.

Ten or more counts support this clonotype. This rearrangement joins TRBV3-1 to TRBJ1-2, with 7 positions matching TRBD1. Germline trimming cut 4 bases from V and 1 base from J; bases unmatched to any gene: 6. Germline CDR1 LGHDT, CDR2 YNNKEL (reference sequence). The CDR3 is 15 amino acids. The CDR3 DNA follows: TGTGCCAGCAGCCGGACGGGACAGTATAACTATGGCTACACCTTC. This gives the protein CASSRTGQYNYGYTF.

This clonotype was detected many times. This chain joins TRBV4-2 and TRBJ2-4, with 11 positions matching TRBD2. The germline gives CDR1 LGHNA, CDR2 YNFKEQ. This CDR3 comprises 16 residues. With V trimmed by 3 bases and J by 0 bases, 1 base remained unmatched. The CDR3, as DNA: TGTGCCAGCAGCCAGACTAGCGGGGCAGCCAAAAACATTCAGTACTTC. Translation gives CASSQTSGAAKNIQYF.

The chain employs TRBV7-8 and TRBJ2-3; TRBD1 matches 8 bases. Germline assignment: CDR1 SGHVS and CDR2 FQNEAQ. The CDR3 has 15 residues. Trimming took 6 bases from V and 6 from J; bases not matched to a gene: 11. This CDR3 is CASSSPGQDPDTQYF. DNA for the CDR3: TGTGCCAGCAGTTCTCCGGGACAGGACCCTGATACGCAGTATTTT.

The CDR3 DNA is TGTGCCAGCAGACCCGGGTATTCACATGAGCAGTTCTTC. As protein: CASRPGYSHEQFF. This chain joins TRBV7-2 and TRBJ2-1; no firm D call. V was pared by 6 bases and J by 8 bases, with 14 bases between. CDR3 length equals 13 residues. CDR1 is SGHTA and CDR2 is FQGNSA in the germline V gene.

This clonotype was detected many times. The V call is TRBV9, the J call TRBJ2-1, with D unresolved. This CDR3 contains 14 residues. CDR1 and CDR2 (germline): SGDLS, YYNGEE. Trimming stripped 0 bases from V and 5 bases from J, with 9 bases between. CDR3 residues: CASSVGARNNEQFF. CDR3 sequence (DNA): TGTGCCAGCAGCGTAGGTGCTAGGAACAATGAGCAGTTCTTC.

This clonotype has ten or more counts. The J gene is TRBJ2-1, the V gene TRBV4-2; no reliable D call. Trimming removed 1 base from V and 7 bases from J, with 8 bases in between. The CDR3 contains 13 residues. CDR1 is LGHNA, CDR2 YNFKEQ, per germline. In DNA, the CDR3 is TGTGCCAGCAGCCAAGTTAGTACGAATGAGCAGTTCTTC. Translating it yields CASSQVSTNEQFF.